Below, 5 T cell receptor beta chains from the same sample are listed, as sequenced in a study of blood T cell repertoires in COVID-19. Assay: immunoSEQ multiplex PCR; the TCRdb copy retains only in-frame clones and omits some. The profile shows about 220,000 clones, 86% of them singletons. The sample taken for sequencing was PBMCs or T cells enriched from blood (not recorded which). The receptors originated from a woman between 40 and 55 years old with acute COVID-19.

This clone appeared a single time. The chain links TRBV2 to TRBJ1-3; TRBD1 is a possible D gene (6 bases). The CDR3 has 15 residues. Trimming cost V 4 bases and J 2 bases, with 12 bases left between them. In germline, CDR1 is SNHLY, CDR2 FYNNEI. The CDR3 reads CASSGARGTGNTIYF. CDR3 sequence (DNA): TGTGCCAGCAGTGGGGCAAGGGGGACTGGAAACACCATATATTTT.

The chain carries TRBV27 and TRBJ2-2; 10 positions match TRBD2. V was clipped by 5 bases and J by 4 bases; unmatched bases: 4. The CDR3 is 15 amino acids. CDR1 and CDR2 (germline): MNHEY, SMNVEV (reference sequence). The CDR3 DNA is TGTGCCAGCAGTCAAGCGGGGGGGCCCACCGGGGAGCTGTTTTTT. Protein product: CASSQAGGPTGELFF.

The chain carries TRBV7-9 and TRBJ1-1; no reliable D call. Trimming cost V 8 bases and J 10 bases, with 17 bases left between them. CDR1 SEHNR and CDR2 FQNEAQ come from the germline V gene (reference sequence). The CDR3 has 12 residues. CDR3 protein: CASRERTSGAFF. Written as DNA, the CDR3 is TGTGCCAGCCGTGAACGAACCTCGGGAGCTTTCTTT.

This chain joins TRBV12-3 or TRBV12-4 and TRBJ1-1, with TRBD1 as a possible D gene (5 bases). The CDR3 has 12 amino acids. V was trimmed by 2 bases and J by 12 bases, leaving 13 bases between them. The CDR3 reads CASSLRSGKSFF. The CDR3 DNA reads as TGTGCCAGCAGTTTACGTTCAGGGAAATCTTTCTTT.

CDR3 residues: CASSQVASGGVNTGELFF. CDR3 sequence (DNA): TGTGCCAGCAGCCAAGTGGCTAGCGGGGGGGTGAACACCGGGGAGCTGTTTTTT. The chain joins TRBV3-1 (or the pseudogene TRBV3-2) to TRBJ2-2; TRBD2 matches 12 bases. In germline, CDR1 is LGHDT, CDR2 YNNKEL (reference sequence). The CDR3 is made up of 18 amino acids. The J segment lost 1 base and the V segment lost 1 base, leaving 4 bases of the junction unmatched.